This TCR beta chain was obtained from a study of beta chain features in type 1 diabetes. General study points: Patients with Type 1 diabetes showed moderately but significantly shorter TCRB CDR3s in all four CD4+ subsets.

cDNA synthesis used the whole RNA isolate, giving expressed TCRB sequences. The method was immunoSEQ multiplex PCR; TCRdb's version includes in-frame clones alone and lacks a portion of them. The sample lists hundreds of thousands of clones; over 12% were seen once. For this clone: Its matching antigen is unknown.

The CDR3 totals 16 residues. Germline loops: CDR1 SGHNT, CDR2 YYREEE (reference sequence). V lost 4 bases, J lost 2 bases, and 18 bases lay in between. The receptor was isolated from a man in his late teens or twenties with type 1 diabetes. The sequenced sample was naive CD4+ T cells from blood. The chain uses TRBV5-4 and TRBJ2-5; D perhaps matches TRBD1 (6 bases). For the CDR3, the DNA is TGTGCCAGCAGCGGCGGTTCCGGACAGAAACAAGAGACCCAGTACTTC. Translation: CASSGGSGQKQETQYF.